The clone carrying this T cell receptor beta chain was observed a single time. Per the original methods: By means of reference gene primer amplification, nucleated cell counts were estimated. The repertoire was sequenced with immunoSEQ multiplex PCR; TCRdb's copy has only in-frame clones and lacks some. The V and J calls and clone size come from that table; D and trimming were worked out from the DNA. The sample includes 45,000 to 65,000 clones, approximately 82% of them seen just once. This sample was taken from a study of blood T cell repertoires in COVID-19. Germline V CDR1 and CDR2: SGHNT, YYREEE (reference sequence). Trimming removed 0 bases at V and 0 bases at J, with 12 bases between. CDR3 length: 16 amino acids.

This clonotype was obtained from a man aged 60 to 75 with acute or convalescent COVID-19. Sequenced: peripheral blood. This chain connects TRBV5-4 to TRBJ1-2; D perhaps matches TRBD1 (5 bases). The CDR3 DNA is TGTGCCAGCAGCTTGGGGGGGGGAGGTACTAACTATGGCTACACCTTC. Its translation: CASSLGGGGTNYGYTF.